Following are 7 T cell receptor beta chains from one sample sequenced in a study of cytomegalovirus exposure and HLA in healthy donors. PCR amplification relied on 60 Vbeta primers (plus 13 Jbeta primers). Profiling relied on immunoSEQ multiplex PCR, and the TCRdb table lists in-frame clones only, not all of them. The data hold fewer than 120,000 clones, with approximately 83% observed a single time. Input material: PBMCs. These receptors originate from a man between 40 and 49 years old in good health and CMV-seronegative.

V usage is TRBV5-4 and J usage is TRBJ2-5; the D gene is possibly TRBD2 (5 bases). CDR3 length: 14 residues. Trimming shortened V by 4 bases and J by 5 bases, and 15 bases separated the two germline ends. Per the germline V gene, CDR1 is SGHNT and CDR2 is YYREEE (reference sequence). Written as DNA, the CDR3 is TGTGCCAGCAGCACCCAGCGGTCCGGGGAGACCCAGTACTTC. Its translation: CASSTQRSGETQYF.

The chain joins TRBV28 to TRBJ2-5; a possible D gene is TRBD1 (6 bases). Germline V lookup: CDR1 MDHEN, CDR2 SYDVKM. CDR3 length: 15 residues. V lost 0 bases and J lost 2, with 10 bases in between. As DNA, the CDR3 is TGTGCCAGCAGTTTATGGGCAGGGGATCAAGAGACCCAGTACTTC. Its translation: CASSLWAGDQETQYF.

The CDR3 spells CASSVEGGNTEAFF. DNA for the CDR3: TGTGCCAGCAGTGTAGAAGGGGGCAACACTGAAGCTTTCTTT. The chain combines TRBV2 with TRBJ1-1, with 7 bases lining up with TRBD1. V lost 4 bases and J lost 2; bases outside the gene matches: 4. Per germline, CDR1 SNHLY and CDR2 FYNNEI. The CDR3 runs 14 residues.

The chain uses TRBV15 and TRBJ2-7, with D possibly matching TRBD1 (6 bases). Trimming pared 0 bases from V and 0 bases from J, leaving 15 bases between. Germline-derived CDR1 and CDR2 are LNHNV and YYDKDF (reference sequence). The CDR3 has 17 amino acids. Here the CDR3 reads CATSRDSRQGYSYEQYF. The CDR3 region has the DNA TGTGCCACCAGCAGAGATTCCCGGCAGGGGTACTCCTACGAGCAGTACTTC.

The CDR3 loop is CASSLSRAGKNYGYTF. In DNA, the CDR3 is TGTGCCAGCAGTTTATCAAGGGCAGGGAAGAACTATGGCTACACCTTC. V is TRBV27 and J is TRBJ1-2; weak D call: TRBD1 (5 bases). There are 16 residues in the CDR3. In germline, CDR1 is MNHEY, CDR2 SMNVEV (reference sequence). V dropped 0 bases and J dropped 2 bases, with 13 bases sitting between them.

J is TRBJ2-3 and V is TRBV30; no definite D call. The CDR3 sequence is 12 residues long. V gave up 8 bases and J gave up 5 bases, with 14 bases separating them. CDR1 is GTSNPN, CDR2 SVGIG, per germline (reference sequence). The CDR3 loop is CAAEAKGDTQYF. The CDR3 DNA sequence: TGTGCCGCCGAGGCAAAAGGAGATACGCAGTATTTT.

The J gene is TRBJ2-4, the V gene TRBV6-1, with 8 bases that match TRBD1. The germline V gene encodes CDR1 MNHNS and CDR2 SASEGT. The CDR3 runs to 15 residues. The junction had 8 bases not matched to a gene; V was cut back by 4 bases and J by 6 bases. This CDR3 is CASSVQDRVVNIQYF. CDR3 DNA: TGTGCCAGCAGTGTCCAGGACAGGGTAGTAAACATTCAGTACTTC.